These 5 T cell receptor beta chains originate from one sample sequenced in a study of radiotherapy plus CTLA-4 blockade in lung cancer. The repertoire was sequenced with immunoSEQ multiplex PCR; TCRdb's copy has only in-frame clones and lacks some. In the table there are about 62,000 clones, approximately 80% of which are singletons. Source: peripheral blood, taken from a patient treated with radiotherapy plus ipilimumab. The receptors shown here come from a human donor with non-small cell lung cancer who had a complete response to radiotherapy plus ipilimumab.

The chain links TRBV7-9 to TRBJ1-6, with 10 bases identical to TRBD1. The germline V gene encodes CDR1 SEHNR and CDR2 FQNEAQ (reference sequence). The junction had 2 bases not matched to a gene; V was cut back by 5 bases and J by 7 bases. The CDR3 sequence is 14 residues long. CDR3 region: CASSQTGGNSPLHF. The DNA for the CDR3 is TGTGCCAGCAGCCAGACAGGGGGCAATTCACCCCTCCACTTT.

This clone was recorded once. V and J are TRBV30 and TRBJ1-6; D uncertain. The CDR3 is made up of 13 amino acids. Per the germline V gene, CDR1 is GTSNPN and CDR2 is SVGIG (reference sequence). With 4 bases removed from V and 9 bases from J, the gap between germline ends came to 13 bases. This CDR3 reads CAWTRQEFSPLHF. The CDR3 DNA follows: TGTGCCTGGACCCGGCAGGAATTTTCACCCCTCCACTTT. The complete variable domain, with remaining parts taken from reference TRBV30 and TRBJ1-6, reads SQTIHQWPATLVQPVGSPLSLECTVEGTSNPNLYWYRQAAGRGLQLLFYSVGIGQISSEVPQNLSASRPQDRQFILSSKKLLLSDSGFYLCAWTRQEFSPLHFGNGTRLTVT.

This chain uses TRBV7-2 with TRBJ1-6, with no clear D. The V end was cut by 5 bases, the J end by 0 bases, with 20 bases between. The CDR3 runs 19 residues. Germline loops: CDR1 SGHTA, CDR2 FQGNSA. The CDR3 loop reads CASSKDLSEARSYNSPLHF. The CDR3 DNA sequence: TGTGCCAGCAGCAAGGACCTCTCTGAAGCTCGCTCCTATAATTCACCCCTCCACTTT.

CDR3 coding DNA: TGTGCCAGTAGTAGGTCGTCGGGAAACTATGGCTACACCTTC. Protein: CASSRSSGNYGYTF. The chain carries TRBV19 and TRBJ1-2; D is ambiguous. V was cut by 4 bases and J by 2 bases, with 11 bases left in between. The CDR3 covers 14 residues. CDR1 and CDR2 (germline): LNHDA, SQIVND (reference sequence).

The sample holds a few counts of this clone. The chain links TRBV5-6 to TRBJ1-2; D unresolved. The CDR3 has 13 residues. CDR1 SGHDT and CDR2 YYEEEE come from the germline V gene. With 1 base removed from V and 2 bases from J, the gap between germline ends came to 6 bases. CDR3 sequence (DNA): TGTGCCAGCAGCTTGCCGGGGAACTATGGCTACACCTTC. As protein: CASSLPGNYGYTF.